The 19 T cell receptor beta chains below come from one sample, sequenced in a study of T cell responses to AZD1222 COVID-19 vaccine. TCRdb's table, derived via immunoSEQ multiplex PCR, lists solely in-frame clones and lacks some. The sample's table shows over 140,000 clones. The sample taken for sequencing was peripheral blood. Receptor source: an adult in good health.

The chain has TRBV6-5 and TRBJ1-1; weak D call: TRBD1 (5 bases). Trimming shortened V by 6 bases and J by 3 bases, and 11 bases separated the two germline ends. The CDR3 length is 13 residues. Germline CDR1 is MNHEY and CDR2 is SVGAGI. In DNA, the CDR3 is TGTGCCAGCAGCCGGGACGGCTACACTGAAGCTTTCTTT. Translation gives CASSRDGYTEAFF.

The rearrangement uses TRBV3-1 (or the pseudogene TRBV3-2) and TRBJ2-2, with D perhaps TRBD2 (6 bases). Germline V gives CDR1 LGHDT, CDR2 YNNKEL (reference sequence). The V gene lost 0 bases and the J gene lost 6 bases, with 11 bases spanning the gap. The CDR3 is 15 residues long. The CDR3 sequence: CASSQDLTGAGELFF. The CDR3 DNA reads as TGTGCCAGCAGCCAAGATCTGACGGGGGCCGGGGAGCTGTTTTTT.

CDR3 nucleotide sequence: TGCAGCGTTGAGATCGTGGGACGCAGAGCGGCCTACACCTTC. It codes for CSVEIVGRRAAYTF. The V gene is TRBV29-1, the J gene TRBJ1-2; TRBD1 is a possible D gene (5 bases). The V end was cut by 3 bases, the J end by 10 bases, with 21 bases between. Germline V gene data show CDR1 as SQVTM and CDR2 as ANQGSEA. This CDR3 is built from 14 residues.

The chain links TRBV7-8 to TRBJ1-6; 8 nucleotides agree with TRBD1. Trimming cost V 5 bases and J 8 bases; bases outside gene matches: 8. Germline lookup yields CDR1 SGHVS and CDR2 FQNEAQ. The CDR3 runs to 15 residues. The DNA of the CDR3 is TGTGCCAGCAGCGCAGACAGGGGAGTGGATTCACCCCTCCACTTT. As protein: CASSADRGVDSPLHF.

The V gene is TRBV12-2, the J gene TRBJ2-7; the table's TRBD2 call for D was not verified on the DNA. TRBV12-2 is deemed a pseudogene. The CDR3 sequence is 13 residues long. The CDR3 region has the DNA TGTGCAAGTCGCTTAGCTACCGCGGGACCTCAATACTTC. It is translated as CASRLATAGPQYF.

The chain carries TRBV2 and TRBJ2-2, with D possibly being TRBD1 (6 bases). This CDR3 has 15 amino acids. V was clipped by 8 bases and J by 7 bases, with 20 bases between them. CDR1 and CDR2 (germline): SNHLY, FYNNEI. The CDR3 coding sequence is TGTGCCAGCCACCCAAGGGGCAGGGGTGACGGGGAGCTGTTTTTT. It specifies CASHPRGRGDGELFF. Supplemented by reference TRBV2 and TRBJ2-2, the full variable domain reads EPEVTQTPSHQVTQMGQEVILRCVPISNHLYFYWYRQILGQKVEFLVSFYNNEISEKSEIFDDQFSVERPDGSNFTLKIRSTKLEDSAMYFCASHPRGRGDGELFFGEGSRLTVL.

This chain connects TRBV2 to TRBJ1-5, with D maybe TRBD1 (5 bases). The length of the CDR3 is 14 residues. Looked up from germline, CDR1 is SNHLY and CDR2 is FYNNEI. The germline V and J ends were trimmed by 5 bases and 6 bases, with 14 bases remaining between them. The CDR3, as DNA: TGTGCCAGCAGTTCGGGGGAAACGGCTCAGCCCCAGCATTTT. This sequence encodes CASSSGETAQPQHF.

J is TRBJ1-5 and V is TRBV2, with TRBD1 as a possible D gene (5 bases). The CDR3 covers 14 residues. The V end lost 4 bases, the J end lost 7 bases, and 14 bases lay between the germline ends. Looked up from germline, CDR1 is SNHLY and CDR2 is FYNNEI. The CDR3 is CASSVEGAGQPQHF. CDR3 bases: TGTGCCAGCAGTGTAGAAGGGGCAGGGCAGCCCCAGCATTTT.

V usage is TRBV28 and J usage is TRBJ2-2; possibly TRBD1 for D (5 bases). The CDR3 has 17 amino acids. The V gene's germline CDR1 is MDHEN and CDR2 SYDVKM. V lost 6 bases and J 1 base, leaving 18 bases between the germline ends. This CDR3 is CASSLTQGWLNTGELFF. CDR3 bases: TGTGCCAGCAGCCTGACCCAGGGCTGGTTGAACACCGGGGAGCTGTTTTTT.

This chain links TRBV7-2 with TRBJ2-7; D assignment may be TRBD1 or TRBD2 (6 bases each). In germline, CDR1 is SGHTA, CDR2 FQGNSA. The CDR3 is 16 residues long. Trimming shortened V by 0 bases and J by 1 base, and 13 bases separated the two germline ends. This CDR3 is CASSLAGGPSSYEQYF. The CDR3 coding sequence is TGTGCCAGCAGCTTAGCGGGGGGCCCCTCTTCCTACGAGCAGTACTTC. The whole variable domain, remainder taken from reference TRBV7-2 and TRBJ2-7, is GAGVSQSPSNKVTEKGKDVELRCDPISGHTALYWYRQSLGQGLEFLIYFQGNSAPDKSGLPSDRFSAERTGGSVSTLTIQRTQQEDSAVYLCASSLAGGPSSYEQYFGPGTRLTVT.

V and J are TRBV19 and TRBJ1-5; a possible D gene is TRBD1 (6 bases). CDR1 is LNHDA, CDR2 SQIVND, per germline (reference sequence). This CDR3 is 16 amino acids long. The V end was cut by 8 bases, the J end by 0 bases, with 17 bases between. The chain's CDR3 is CASAVGRGASNQPQHF. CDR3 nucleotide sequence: TGTGCCAGTGCCGTGGGCAGGGGTGCTAGCAATCAGCCCCAGCATTTT.

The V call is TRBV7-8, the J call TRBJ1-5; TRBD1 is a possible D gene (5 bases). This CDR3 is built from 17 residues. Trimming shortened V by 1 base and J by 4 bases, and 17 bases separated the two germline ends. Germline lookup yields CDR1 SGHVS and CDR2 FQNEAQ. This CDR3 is CASSLGAAGRTNQPQHF. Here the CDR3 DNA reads TGTGCCAGCAGCTTAGGGGCCGCAGGGCGGACGAATCAGCCCCAGCATTTT.

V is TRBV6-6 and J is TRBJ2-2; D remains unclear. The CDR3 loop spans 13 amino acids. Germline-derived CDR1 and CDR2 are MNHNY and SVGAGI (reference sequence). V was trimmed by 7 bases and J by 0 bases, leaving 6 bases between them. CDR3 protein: CASNPSNTGELFF. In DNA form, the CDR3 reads TGTGCCAGCAATCCCTCGAACACCGGGGAGCTGTTTTTT.

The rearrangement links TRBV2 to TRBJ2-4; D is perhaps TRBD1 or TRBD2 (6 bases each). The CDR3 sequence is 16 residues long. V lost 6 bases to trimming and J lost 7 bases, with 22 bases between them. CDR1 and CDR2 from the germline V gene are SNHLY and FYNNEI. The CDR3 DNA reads TGTGCCAGCAGCCGCGAGGGGGGCACCCGACGGAACATTCAGTACTTC. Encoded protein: CASSREGGTRRNIQYF.

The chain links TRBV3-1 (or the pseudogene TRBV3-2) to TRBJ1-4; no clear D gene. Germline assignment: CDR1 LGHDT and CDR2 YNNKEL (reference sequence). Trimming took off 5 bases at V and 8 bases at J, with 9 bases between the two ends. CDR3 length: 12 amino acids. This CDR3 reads CASSRIGEKLFF. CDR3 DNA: TGTGCCAGCAGCAGAATTGGCGAAAAACTGTTTTTT.

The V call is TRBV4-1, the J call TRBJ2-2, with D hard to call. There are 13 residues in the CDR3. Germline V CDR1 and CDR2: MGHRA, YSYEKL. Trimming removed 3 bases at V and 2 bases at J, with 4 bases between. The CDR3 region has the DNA TGCGCCAGCAGCCAGGGAAACACCGGGGAGCTGTTTTTT. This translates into CASSQGNTGELFF.

CDR3 sequence (DNA): TGTGCCAGCAGTCCGACCGGGACAGGAGGCGAGCAGTACTTC. Translating gives CASSPTGTGGEQYF. The chain uses TRBV28 and TRBJ2-7; the match to TRBD1 covers 8 bases. The CDR3 runs to 14 residues. Unmatched junction bases numbered 9, after V lost 5 bases and J lost 6 bases. CDR1 and CDR2 from the germline V gene are MDHEN and SYDVKM.

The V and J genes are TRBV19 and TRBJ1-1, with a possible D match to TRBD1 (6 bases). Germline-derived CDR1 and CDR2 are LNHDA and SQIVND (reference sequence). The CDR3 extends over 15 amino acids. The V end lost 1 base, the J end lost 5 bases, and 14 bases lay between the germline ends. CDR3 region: CASSIGLTGSTEAFF. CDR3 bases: TGTGCCAGTAGTATAGGTTTAACAGGGTCTACTGAAGCTTTCTTT.

The CDR3 DNA follows: TGTGCCAGCAGGCAGGGGGCTGGTACGCAGTATTTT. It translates to CASRQGAGTQYF. This rearrangement joins TRBV6-5 to TRBJ2-3; 8 nucleotides line up with TRBD1. The V gene's germline CDR1 is MNHEY and CDR2 SVGAGI. The CDR3 covers 12 residues. The J segment lost 8 bases and the V segment lost 6 bases, leaving 4 bases of the junction unmatched.